The 17 T cell receptor beta chains presented below share a single source sample, sequenced in a study of Ad26.COV2.S vaccination and SARS-CoV-2 variants listed by TCRdb under 2021. The treatment or condition label here, explained by the study, means: about 20 received Ad26.COV2.S at low or high dose, single or two shots; about 5 received placebo; per-sample allocation not given. For vaccine and placebo recipients, the sequenced repertoires came from samples collected on day 63 after the first injection. The method behind the library was the immunoSEQ multiplex PCR assay. This immuneACCESS table, as held by TCRdb, lists in-frame sequences with V and J called but not all clones. Of the missing ones, under half trace to an unresolved V gene in checked studies; the others have no known cause. This sample holds about 480,000 clones; around nine tenths were observed only once. Roughly 13% of the sample is taken by the ten largest.

The material sequenced was peripheral blood, taken in a trial of Ad26.COV2.S vaccine versus placebo. The receptors were gathered from a person between 18 and 59 years old who received the Ad26.COV2.S COVID-19 vaccine or a placebo.

The V call is TRBV3-1 (or the pseudogene TRBV3-2), the J call TRBJ2-2; D is unresolved. V lost 3 bases and J lost 6, with 11 bases in between. Germline CDR1 and CDR2: LGHDT and YNNKEL (reference sequence). The CDR3 runs to 14 residues. The CDR3 spells CASSHGLMAGELFF. The CDR3 DNA reads TGTGCCAGCAGCCATGGTCTGATGGCCGGGGAGCTGTTTTTT.

The rearrangement links TRBV2 to TRBJ2-7; D may be TRBD1 (5 bases). Germline lookup yields CDR1 SNHLY and CDR2 FYNNEI. This CDR3 is 11 amino acids long. Trimming removed 6 bases from V and 4 bases from J, with 7 bases in between. For the CDR3, the DNA is TGTGCCAGCAGGACAGATTACGAGCAGTACTTC. As protein: CASRTDYEQYF.

This chain joins TRBV6-2 or TRBV6-3 and TRBJ2-7, with TRBD1 matching over 10 bases. CDR1 and CDR2 (germline): MNHEY, SVGEGT. The V and J ends lost 5 bases and 4 bases, in that order; junction bases with no gene match: 14. This CDR3 is 17 amino acids long. The chain's CDR3 is CASSTPDRGVFMYEQYF. The CDR3 coding sequence is TGTGCCAGCAGTACCCCGGACAGGGGGGTTTTTATGTACGAGCAGTACTTC.

This sequence joins TRBV10-3 and TRBJ2-2; 8 nucleotides line up with TRBD1. Germline V gene sequence: CDR1 ENHRY, CDR2 SYGVKD. CDR3 length: 15 amino acids. The junction had 6 bases not matched to a gene; V was cut back by 7 bases and J by 2 bases. For the CDR3, the DNA is TGTGCCATCACCAAGACAGGGGTTAACACCGGGGAGCTGTTTTTT. Its translation: CAITKTGVNTGELFF.

The chain joins TRBV29-1 to TRBJ1-2; 10 nucleotides align to TRBD1. The ends lost 2 bases at V and 5 bases at J; junction bases unmatched: 11. The CDR3 contains 16 residues. CDR1 is SQVTM, CDR2 ANQGSEA, per germline. The CDR3 is CSVESGTGVLKYGYTF. Written as DNA, the CDR3 is TGCAGCGTTGAATCCGGGACAGGGGTTTTAAAGTATGGCTACACCTTC.

V gene TRBV7-2 combines with J gene TRBJ2-2, with 12 bases that match TRBD2. The CDR3 length is 14 residues. The germline V gene encodes CDR1 SGHTA and CDR2 FQGNSA. The V segment lost 4 bases and the J segment 8 bases; nucleotides outside the gene matches: 2. This chain's CDR3 is CASSSLAGGGELFF. For the CDR3, the DNA is TGTGCCAGCAGCTCGCTAGCGGGAGGGGGGGAGCTGTTTTTT.

The V and J genes are TRBV7-2 and TRBJ1-4; TRBD1 matches 7 bases. Germline lookup yields CDR1 SGHTA and CDR2 FQGNSA. V was clipped by 4 bases and J by 4 bases; unmatched bases: 6. The CDR3 length is 15 residues. In nucleotides, the CDR3 is TGTGCCAGCAGCTCCATCGGGACAGTTAATGAAAAACTGTTTTTT. The encoded protein is CASSSIGTVNEKLFF. Full variable domain (outside the CDR3, taken from reference TRBV7-2 and TRBJ1-4): GAGVSQSPSNKVTEKGKDVELRCDPISGHTALYWYRQSLGQGLEFLIYFQGNSAPDKSGLPSDRFSAERTGGSVSTLTIQRTQQEDSAVYLCASSSIGTVNEKLFFGSGTQLSVL.

The J gene is TRBJ2-7, the V gene TRBV5-1; tentative D call: TRBD1 (6 bases). CDR3 size: 14 residues. Trimming stripped 4 bases from V and 3 bases from J, with 14 bases between. CDR1 is SGHRS, CDR2 YFSETQ, per germline. This CDR3 is CASSRGDILYEQYF. CDR3 in DNA: TGCGCCAGCAGCAGAGGGGACATTCTCTACGAGCAGTACTTC. The variable domain in full, completed from reference TRBV5-1 and TRBJ2-7, reads KAGVTQTPRYLIKTRGQQVTLSCSPISGHRSVSWYQQTPGQGLQFLFEYFSETQRNKGNFPGRFSGRQFSNSRSEMNVSTLELGDSALYLCASSRGDILYEQYFGPGTRLTVT.

The CDR3 sequence is CASSLAIGSTEAFF. The DNA for the CDR3 is TGCGCCAGCAGCTTGGCCATAGGGAGCACTGAAGCTTTCTTT. This chain connects TRBV5-1 to TRBJ1-1; D remains unclear. This CDR3 has 14 residues. Trimming cost V 0 bases and J 4 bases, with 10 bases left between them. Germline-derived CDR1 and CDR2 are SGHRS and YFSETQ.

V usage is TRBV6-1 and J usage is TRBJ2-1; TRBD2 is a possible D gene (5 bases). Germline V CDR1 and CDR2: MNHNS, SASEGT. This CDR3 comprises 13 residues. The V end lost 0 bases, the J end lost 9 bases, and 9 bases lay between the germline ends. This CDR3 is CASSEARVGEQFF. The CDR3 DNA sequence: TGTGCCAGCAGTGAAGCGCGGGTTGGTGAGCAGTTCTTC.

This chain joins TRBV2 and TRBJ2-2; D perhaps matches TRBD2 (5 bases). This CDR3 is 15 amino acids long. In germline, CDR1 is SNHLY, CDR2 FYNNEI. Trimming removed 4 bases from V and 6 bases from J, with 15 bases in between. The CDR3 DNA reads TGTGCCAGCAGTGTGGTTGGAGGTCCCCCCGGGGAGCTGTTTTTT. Amino acid sequence: CASSVVGGPPGELFF.

The chain uses TRBV14 and TRBJ2-7; TRBD2 agrees at 9 bases. V gave up 2 bases and J gave up 2 bases; unmatched junction bases: 10. From germline, CDR1 is SGHDN and CDR2 FVKESK. This CDR3 has 17 amino acids. CDR3 protein: CASSQTGRLAGPYEQYF. DNA of the CDR3: TGTGCCAGCAGCCAAACAGGTCGGCTAGCGGGACCCTACGAGCAGTACTTC.

The gene calls are TRBV27 and TRBJ2-1, with D uncertain. This CDR3 contains 12 residues. CDR1 is MNHEY and CDR2 is SMNVEV in the germline V gene (reference sequence). Trimming removed 5 bases from V and 7 bases from J, with 9 bases in between. The CDR3 reads CASSPRSNEQFF. The DNA for the CDR3 is TGTGCCAGCAGTCCGCGATCGAATGAGCAGTTCTTC.

This sequence joins TRBV5-8 and TRBJ1-1; D unclear. V lost 0 bases and J 5 bases, leaving 17 bases between the germline ends. Germline values: CDR1 SGHTS, CDR2 YDEGEE. The CDR3 is made up of 16 amino acids. As DNA, the CDR3 is TGTGCCAGCAGCTTGGATACGGGAACGCCGGGGACTGAAGCTTTCTTT. Translating it yields CASSLDTGTPGTEAFF.

The chain employs TRBV5-4 and TRBJ2-5; the D gene is possibly TRBD1 (6 bases). The CDR3 has 15 amino acids. V shed 4 bases and J shed 1 base, with 14 bases lying between them. In germline, CDR1 is SGHNT, CDR2 YYREEE (reference sequence). The CDR3 coding sequence is TGTGCCAGCAGCCCCACCCGGACAGTCCAAGAGACCCAGTACTTC. This sequence encodes CASSPTRTVQETQYF.

V is TRBV9 and J is TRBJ2-1; 8 nucleotides align to TRBD2. J was trimmed by 2 bases and V by 7 bases; bases with no gene match: 5. This CDR3 contains 14 residues. Germline CDR1 reads SGDLS; CDR2 reads YYNGEE. The CDR3 bases are TGTGCCAGCGCACCGGGACTAGCCTACAATGAGCAGTTCTTC. Translation: CASAPGLAYNEQFF.

A single count supports this clone. The chain carries TRBV30 and TRBJ2-1; 14 bases match TRBD2. Per the germline V gene, CDR1 is GTSNPN and CDR2 is SVGIG (reference sequence). The V and J ends lost 3 bases and 8 bases, in that order; junction bases with no gene match: 15. This CDR3 spans 18 amino acids. CDR3 coding DNA: TGTGCCTGGAGGCTAAAAAGGGGACTAGCGGGAGATGGGCATGAGCAGTTCTTC. This encodes CAWRLKRGLAGDGHEQFF.